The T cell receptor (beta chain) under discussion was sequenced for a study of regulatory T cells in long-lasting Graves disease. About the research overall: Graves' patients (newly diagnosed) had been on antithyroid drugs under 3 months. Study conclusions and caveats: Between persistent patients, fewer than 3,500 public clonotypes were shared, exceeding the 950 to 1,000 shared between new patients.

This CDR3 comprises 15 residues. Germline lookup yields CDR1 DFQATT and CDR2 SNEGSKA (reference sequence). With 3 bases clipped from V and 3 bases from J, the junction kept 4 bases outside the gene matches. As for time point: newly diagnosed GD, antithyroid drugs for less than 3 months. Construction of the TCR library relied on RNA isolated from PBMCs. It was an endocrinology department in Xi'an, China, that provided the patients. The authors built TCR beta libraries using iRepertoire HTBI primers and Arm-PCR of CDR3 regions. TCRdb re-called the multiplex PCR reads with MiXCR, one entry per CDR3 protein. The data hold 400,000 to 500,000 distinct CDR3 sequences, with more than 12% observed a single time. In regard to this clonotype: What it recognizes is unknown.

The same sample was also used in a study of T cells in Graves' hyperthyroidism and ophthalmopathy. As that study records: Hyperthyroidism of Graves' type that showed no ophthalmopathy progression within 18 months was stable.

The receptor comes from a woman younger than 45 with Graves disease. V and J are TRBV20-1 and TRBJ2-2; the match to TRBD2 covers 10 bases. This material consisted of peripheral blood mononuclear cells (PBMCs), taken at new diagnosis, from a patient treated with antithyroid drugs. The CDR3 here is CSARSLAGDTGELFF. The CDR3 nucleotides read TGCAGTGCTAGGTCTCTAGCGGGAGACACCGGGGAGCTGTTTTTT.